This T cell receptor beta chain was obtained from a study of blood T cell repertoires in COVID-19. Turning to the study itself: Sites in the United States, Italy and Spain provided acute and convalescent COVID-19 samples. T cells, B-cell-depleted T cells, or PBMCs supplied cDNA or gDNA.

The germline V gene has CDR1 DFQATT and CDR2 SNEGSKA (reference sequence). The CDR3 has 14 residues. V trimming: 3 bases; J trimming: 2 bases; junction bases outside the gene matches: 4. As processed by the authors: Reference gene primers were amplified, and this amplification served to estimate nucleated cell counts. The method was immunoSEQ multiplex PCR; TCRdb's version includes in-frame clones alone and lacks a portion of them. V, J and clone size are taken as reported in that table, and D and trimming were inferred from the DNA itself. The table lists under 350,000 clones, more than 85% of them singletons.

The receptor's source is a man aged 40-50 years with acute or convalescent COVID-19. Sequenced sample: peripheral blood. The chain recombines TRBV20-1 with TRBJ2-3; 8 positions agree with TRBD2. CDR3 nucleotides: TGCAGTGCTAGTTGGCGGGGGGTCACAGATACGCAGTATTTT. It yields the protein CSASWRGVTDTQYF.